The clone carrying this T cell receptor (beta chain) has just a few counts. No antigen is known for it. TCRdb reprocessed the 5' RACE reads via MiXCR and lists one record per CDR3 protein. The table lists about 140,000 distinct CDR3 sequences, more than 13% of them singletons. This sample was taken from a study of T-cell memory formation after mild COVID-19. Study context: TCR clustering was largely donor specific. Broader study findings: Cross-reactive memory seemingly joined, as some responding clones were found in pre-infection memory. Day 15 to 85 contracting clones showed balanced CD4/CD8; day 15 to 37 expanders favored CD4+. SARS-CoV-2 specificity of second-wave clones peaking day 37 was unconfirmed.

Germline CDR1 reads SGHRS; CDR2 reads YFSETQ. This CDR3 region has 15 residues. Trimming took 5 bases from V and 3 from J, leaving 17 bases between them. The TCR sequence derives from an adult woman who had mild COVID-19 (a few samples of this study predate the infection). Cell type and time point are not known. The V call is TRBV5-1, the J call TRBJ1-1; D gene ambiguous. The sequenced sample consisted of PBMCs or a T cell subset sorted from them (not recorded which). DNA for the CDR3: TGCGCCAGCAGATTCCCGAATGGAGTGGACACTGAAGCTTTCTTT. As protein: CASRFPNGVDTEAFF.